This TCR beta chain is drawn from a study of blood T cell repertoires in COVID-19. As originally analysed: Amplification of reference gene primers provided the estimated nucleated cell counts. Here immunoSEQ multiplex PCR was the method, and the copy in TCRdb shows in-frame clones only, minus some. The V and J calls and clone size are taken from that table; D and trimming were inferred from the DNA. The table has 280,000 or so clones, about nine tenths seen once. CDR1 and CDR2 (germline): SGHDN, FVKESK. V lost 3 bases, J lost 1 base, and 8 bases stayed unmatched. The CDR3 has 19 amino acids. The chain has TRBV14 and TRBJ2-1; 14 bases are a match to TRBD2. Sequenced input: peripheral blood. The receptor was isolated from a woman in her sixties or seventies with acute or convalescent COVID-19. The CDR3 DNA follows: TGTGCCAGCAGCCAGGTCGTCGGACTAGCGGGGGGATCCTACAATGAGCAGTTCTTC. This translates into CASSQVVGLAGGSYNEQFF.